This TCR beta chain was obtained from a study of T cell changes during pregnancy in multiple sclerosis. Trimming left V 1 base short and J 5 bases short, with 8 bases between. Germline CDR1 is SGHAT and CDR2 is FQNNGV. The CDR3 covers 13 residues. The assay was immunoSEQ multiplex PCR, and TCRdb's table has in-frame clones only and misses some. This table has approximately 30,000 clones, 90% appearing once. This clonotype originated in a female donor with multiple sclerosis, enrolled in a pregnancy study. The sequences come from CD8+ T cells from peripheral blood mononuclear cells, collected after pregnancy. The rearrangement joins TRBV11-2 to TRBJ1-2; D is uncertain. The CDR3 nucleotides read TGTGCCAGCAGCTTAGGCACAGTGTATGGCTACACCTTC. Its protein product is CASSLGTVYGYTF.